The present T cell receptor beta chain was sequenced within a study of T-cell reconstitution after alpha-beta-depleted transplantation in children listed by TCRdb under 2016. At the level of the whole study: Using TCR repertoire profiling, the study followed T-cell immune reconstitution in a quantitative way in children after TCRalphabeta/CD19-depleted allogeneic hematopoietic cell transplantation.

Explained via the paper, the treatment or condition label denotes: allogeneic hematopoietic cell transplantation with graft depleted of TCRalphabeta T cells and CD19 B cells. TCRalphabeta/CD19-depleted allogeneic hematopoietic cell grafts were given to the transplant recipients, all of whom were children. In its sample, this clonotype was seen many times. This clone's antigen is unknown. No base quality information exists; no much larger clone differs at one position. Library creation used PCR. The instrument given in TCRdb is Illumina HiSeq 2500. TCR library preparation used molecular barcoding, with unique molecular identifiers applied to normalize quantification of the TCRbeta repertoire. Starting from the raw public reads, TCRdb applied fastp trimming at Q25, assembled clones with MiXCR and retained in-frame beta chains. Each entry is one CDR3 protein sequence, shown with its most common DNA and genes. The sample has 250,000 to 300,000 distinct CDR3 sequences on record, roughly a tenth of them singletons. The ten largest clonotypes hold less than 9% of the sample.

Broader findings and caveats from the paper: Over subsequent months, a decline in hyperexpanded clone frequencies was noted, and after one year, T-cell counts and TCRbeta diversity were mostly ascribed to newly produced T cells. In some patients, the high TCRbeta diversity seen at day 60 was put down to recipient T cells and intrathymic progenitors that had survived conditioning. Apparently early alphabetaT-cell count recovery about two months after transplant reportedly relied on only several hundred rapidly expanded clones derived from non-depleted graft cells.

Its CDR3 holds 14 amino acids, cysteine through phenylalanine. Only the CDR3 region is kept as DNA, spanning 42 bases read in frame from base 1. The germline V gene (reference sequence) provides CDR1 DFQATT and CDR2 SNEGSKA. V trim: 7 bases; J trim: 0 bases; unmatched bases: 7. This chain is built from TRBV20-1 and TRBJ2-3, with TRBD2 identical over 7 junction bases. The clonotype was recovered from a boy under two years old with acute myeloid leukemia, due to receive a stem cell transplant. Sample: PBMCs, taken before TCRalphabeta/CD19-depleted stem cell transplant. The DNA sequence follows: TGCAGTGTTAGGCTAGCGGACAGCACAGATACGCAGTATTTT. Translated, it gives CSVRLADSTDTQYF.